This entry lists 28 T cell receptor beta chains sequenced from one sample in a study of blood T cell repertoires in COVID-19. Generated by immunoSEQ multiplex PCR, the TCRdb table keeps only in-frame clones and is missing some. The top ten clones hold around 1.5% of a sample with around 55,000 clones, about nine tenths of them seen once. The sequencing input was peripheral blood. The source is a man aged 60 to 69 with acute or convalescent COVID-19.

The genes are TRBV3-1 (or the pseudogene TRBV3-2) and TRBJ1-3; the match to TRBD1 covers 7 bases. Looked up from germline, CDR1 is LGHDT and CDR2 is YNNKEL (reference sequence). V lost 0 bases and J lost 2; bases outside the gene matches: 4. This CDR3 region has 16 residues. The CDR3 coding sequence is TGTGCCAGCAGCCAAGATATAGGGACAGCTGGAAACACCATATATTTT. It codes for CASSQDIGTAGNTIYF.

V gene TRBV11-1 combines with J gene TRBJ2-1; TRBD1 agrees at 7 bases. The germline CDR1 and CDR2 sequences are SGHAT and FQDESV (reference sequence). CDR3 size: 16 residues. The J segment lost 7 bases and the V segment lost 2 bases, leaving 11 bases of the junction unmatched. The CDR3 DNA reads as TGTGCCAGCAGCTTAACTACAGGGGCGAGAGGGAATGAGCAGTTCTTC. It yields the protein CASSLTTGARGNEQFF.

The chain carries TRBV4-1 and TRBJ2-1; tentatively, D is TRBD2 (7 bases). Germline assignment: CDR1 MGHRA and CDR2 YSYEKL. Trimming removed 0 bases from V and 5 bases from J, with 17 bases in between. The CDR3 totals 17 residues. The CDR3 region is CASSQDPRGASDNEQFF. The CDR3 region has the DNA TGCGCCAGCAGCCAAGATCCTCGGGGGGCTTCGGACAATGAGCAGTTCTTC.

The rearrangement uses TRBV2 and TRBJ2-2, with TRBD2 matching over 9 bases. This CDR3 has 14 residues. Germline V CDR1 and CDR2: SNHLY, FYNNEI. V was clipped by 10 bases and J by 1 base; unmatched bases: 4. CDR3 loop: CATRLAVNTGELFF. The CDR3 coding sequence is TGTGCCACCCGACTAGCGGTGAACACCGGGGAGCTGTTTTTT.

In DNA, the CDR3 is TGTGCCAGCAGTTTACTAGACTATGGCTACACCTTC. This sequence encodes CASSLLDYGYTF. The chain combines TRBV25-1 with TRBJ1-2; D not certain. The CDR3 contains 12 residues. The germline V gene has CDR1 MGHDK and CDR2 SYGVNS. V lost 5 bases, J lost 3 bases, and 7 bases lay in between.

The rearrangement joins TRBV9 to TRBJ1-4, with D possibly TRBD1 on 6 matching bases. The CDR3 runs to 17 residues. V lost 4 bases and J lost 3, with 19 bases in between. Germline CDR1 reads SGDLS; CDR2 reads YYNGEE. Written as DNA, the CDR3 is TGTGCCAGCAGCCCTGGACAGCTAGATTGGGCTAATGAAAAACTGTTTTTT. It specifies CASSPGQLDWANEKLFF.

The CDR3 DNA sequence: TGTGCCAGCAGCCCTAGCGGGAGGGACGAGCAGTACTTC. Translation: CASSPSGRDEQYF. This sequence joins TRBV3-1 (or the pseudogene TRBV3-2) and TRBJ2-7, with 12 bases matching TRBD2. The CDR3 is made up of 13 amino acids. With 4 bases clipped from V and 5 bases from J, the junction kept 0 bases outside the gene matches. The germline CDR1 and CDR2 sequences are LGHDT and YNNKEL (reference sequence).

The chain employs TRBV10-3 and TRBJ2-1; 12 nucleotides line up with TRBD2. The junction had 6 bases not matched to a gene; V was cut back by 2 bases and J by 7 bases. This CDR3 has 16 amino acids. Per germline, CDR1 ENHRY and CDR2 SYGVKD. CDR3 in amino acids: CAISEVNGLAGNEQFF. Here the CDR3 DNA reads TGTGCCATCAGTGAGGTCAACGGACTAGCGGGAAATGAGCAGTTCTTC.

The V and J genes are TRBV27 and TRBJ2-7, with TRBD2 matching over 8 bases. The length of the CDR3 is 16 residues. The J segment lost 11 bases and the V segment lost 0 bases, leaving 15 bases of the junction unmatched. Germline V CDR1 and CDR2: MNHEY, SMNVEV (reference sequence). The CDR3 reads CASSLSSGSTHYSEYF. The CDR3 DNA reads TGTGCCAGCAGTTTATCCAGCGGGAGTACCCACTACTCGGAGTACTTC.

The table lists this clone with a count of one. J is TRBJ2-1 and V is TRBV13; D uncertain. CDR1 and CDR2 from the germline V gene are PRHDT and FYEKMQ (reference sequence). V was trimmed by 5 bases and J by 0 bases, leaving 17 bases between them. The CDR3 is 17 amino acids. For the CDR3, the DNA is TGTGCCAGCAGCCCCCCAGGCTCTCTAAGCTCCTACAATGAGCAGTTCTTC. The encoded protein is CASSPPGSLSSYNEQFF. Variable domain in full (rest from reference TRBV13 and TRBJ2-1): AAGVIQSPRHLIKEKRETATLKCYPIPRHDTVYWYQQGPGQDPQFLISFYEKMQSDKGSIPDRFSAQQFSDYHSELNMSSLELGDSALYFCASSPPGSLSSYNEQFFGPGTRLTVL.

This clone has only a few counts. One end of the junction is discordant with germline, which a read error may explain. The rearrangement joins TRBV7-2 to TRBJ1-3, with D uncertain. Germline V gives CDR1 SGHTA, CDR2 FQGNSA. This CDR3 is built from 12 residues. CDR3 loop: CASSPSVNTIYF. The CDR3 bases are TGTGCCAGCAGCCCTTCTGTAAACACCATATATTTT.

J is TRBJ1-2 and V is TRBV27; maybe TRBD1 (6 bases). The germline V gene has CDR1 MNHEY and CDR2 SMNVEV (reference sequence). This CDR3 has 13 amino acids. V lost 3 bases and J 5 bases, leaving 10 bases between the germline ends. CDR3 sequence (DNA): TGTGCCAGCAGTTTCGCAGGGGAATATGGCTACACCTTC. It codes for CASSFAGEYGYTF.

This chain joins TRBV6-5 and TRBJ1-2; 10 bases line up with TRBD1. Germline lookup yields CDR1 MNHEY and CDR2 SVGAGI. CDR3 length equals 15 residues. J lost 2 bases, V lost 5 bases, and 5 bases had no gene match. CDR3 region: CASSPGQGGNYGYTF. DNA for the CDR3: TGTGCCAGCAGTCCCGGACAGGGGGGAAACTATGGCTACACCTTC.

V gene TRBV9 combines with J gene TRBJ1-1, with 8 bases fitting TRBD1. V lost 2 bases to trimming and J lost 2 bases; unmatched junction nucleotides: 5. The CDR3 runs to 15 residues. Germline-derived CDR1 and CDR2 are SGDLS and YYNGEE. CDR3 bases: TGTGCCAGCAGCGTTCTACAGGGGGGAAACACTGAAGCTTTCTTT. It is translated as CASSVLQGGNTEAFF.

This rearrangement joins TRBV12-5 to TRBJ1-5; tentative D call: TRBD1 (5 bases). Germline values: CDR1 LGHNT, CDR2 FRNRAP. With 5 bases removed from V and 2 bases from J, the gap between germline ends came to 13 bases. The CDR3 loop spans 15 amino acids. The CDR3 region has the DNA TGTGCTAGTGGTCTAGGGGAAGTTGGCAATCAGCCCCAGCATTTT. Its translation: CASGLGEVGNQPQHF.

The V gene is TRBV6-5, the J gene TRBJ2-1; 8 bases align to TRBD1. The V and J ends lost 6 bases and 4 bases, in that order; junction bases with no gene match: 5. From germline, CDR1 is MNHEY and CDR2 SVGAGI. The CDR3 totals 14 residues. In DNA form, the CDR3 reads TGTGCCAGCAGCCGGGGACAGGTTTACAATGAGCAGTTCTTC. Translating it yields CASSRGQVYNEQFF.

V and J are TRBV30 and TRBJ2-3; perhaps TRBD2 as D (7 bases). CDR1 GTSNPN and CDR2 SVGIG come from the germline V gene (reference sequence). The CDR3 spans 18 residues. Trimming stripped 3 bases from V and 1 base from J, with 23 bases between. The CDR3 DNA sequence: TGTGCCTGGAGCCTAGCCCTGGGGGGGGCGCTTGGCACAGATACGCAGTATTTT. It yields the protein CAWSLALGGALGTDTQYF.

The genes are TRBV5-6 and TRBJ1-5; D may be TRBD1 (5 bases). Germline V gene lookup returns CDR1 SGHDT and CDR2 YYEEEE. This CDR3 comprises 15 residues. Trimming left V 1 base short and J 4 bases short, with 12 bases between. DNA of the CDR3: TGTGCCAGCAGCTTGTTAGGGGTGGAAAATCAGCCCCAGCATTTT. Translating it yields CASSLLGVENQPQHF.

V and J are TRBV14 and TRBJ2-7, with TRBD1 matching over 7 bases. The V gene's germline CDR1 is SGHDN and CDR2 FVKESK. CDR3 length: 13 amino acids. Trimming cost V 4 bases and J 3 bases; bases outside gene matches: 3. CDR3 DNA sequence: TGTGCCAGCAGCCGAAGGGACAGCTACGAGCAGTACTTC. This sequence encodes CASSRRDSYEQYF. Filled out from reference TRBV14 and TRBJ2-7, the complete variable domain reads EAGVTQFPSHSVIEKGQTVTLRCDPISGHDNLYWYRRVMGKEIKFLLHFVKESKQDESGMPNNRFLAERTGGTYSTLKVQPAELEDSGVYFCASSRRDSYEQYFGPGTRLTVT.

CDR3 loop: CASSSRRGRDGYTF. CDR3 coding DNA: TGTGCCAGCAGTTCCCGCAGGGGAAGGGATGGCTACACCTTC. The genes are TRBV27 and TRBJ1-2; the D gene is possibly TRBD1 (6 bases). Germline-derived CDR1 and CDR2 are MNHEY and SMNVEV (reference sequence). V lost 4 bases and J 6 bases, leaving 15 bases between the germline ends. This CDR3 contains 14 residues.

The chain joins TRBV27 to TRBJ2-1; D is unresolved. The V and J ends lost 2 bases and 9 bases respectively, with 8 bases between them. Germline V gives CDR1 MNHEY, CDR2 SMNVEV (reference sequence). The CDR3 totals 12 residues. CDR3 nucleotides: TGTGCCAGCAGTTTAGGCGGCAGTGAGCAGTTCTTC. As protein: CASSLGGSEQFF.

The V call is TRBV27, the J call TRBJ1-4; 8 bases match TRBD1. After removal of 5 bases from V and 5 bases from J, the junction contained 7 bases not matched to a gene. Germline V gene data show CDR1 as MNHEY and CDR2 as SMNVEV (reference sequence). The CDR3 consists of 15 residues. CDR3 sequence: CASSPWTGRNEKLFF. In DNA, the CDR3 is TGTGCCAGCAGTCCCTGGACAGGGCGGAATGAAAAACTGTTTTTT. The whole variable domain, filled in from reference TRBV27 and TRBJ1-4, reads EAQVTQNPRYLITVTGKKLTVTCSQNMNHEYMSWYRQDPGLGLRQIYYSMNVEVTDKGDVPEGYKVSRKEKRNFPLILESPSPNQTSLYFCASSPWTGRNEKLFFGSGTQLSVL.

CDR3 nucleotide sequence: TGTGCCAGCAGTGAGGGCAGAAACACTGAAGCTTTCTTT. Protein sequence: CASSEGRNTEAFF. This chain uses TRBV2 with TRBJ1-1; D call uncertain. Trimming cost V 3 bases and J 2 bases, with 7 bases left between them. CDR3 size: 13 residues. The germline V gene has CDR1 SNHLY and CDR2 FYNNEI.

This chain links TRBV5-1 with TRBJ1-2; D unresolved. CDR1 and CDR2 (germline): SGHRS, YFSETQ. Trimming removed 0 bases at V and 8 bases at J, with 11 bases between. The CDR3 consists of 13 residues. In DNA, the CDR3 is TGCGCCAGCAGCTTGGAGCCAGGCCAAGGCTACACCTTC. Residues: CASSLEPGQGYTF. The entire variable domain, with the rest obtained from reference TRBV5-1 and TRBJ1-2, is as follows: KAGVTQTPRYLIKTRGQQVTLSCSPISGHRSVSWYQQTPGQGLQFLFEYFSETQRNKGNFPGRFSGRQFSNSRSEMNVSTLELGDSALYLCASSLEPGQGYTFGSGTRLTVV.

Concerning this clone: Other DNA sequences in the same sample also yield this CDR3. This chain links TRBV25-1 with TRBJ1-2; tentatively, D is TRBD1 (5 bases). Trimming stripped 5 bases from V and 8 bases from J, with 15 bases between. CDR1 is MGHDK and CDR2 is SYGVNS in the germline V gene. The CDR3 has 13 amino acids. The CDR3 DNA sequence: TGTGCCAGCAGTTCAAGGGGAGGCAGCGGCTACACCTTC. Amino acid sequence: CASSSRGGSGYTF.

The V and J genes are TRBV6-2 or TRBV6-3 and TRBJ2-2; the match to TRBD2 covers 9 bases. CDR1 is MNHEY and CDR2 is SVGEGT in the germline V gene. This CDR3 has 18 amino acids. The V and J ends lost 5 bases and 2 bases, in that order; junction bases with no gene match: 12. The CDR3 sequence: CASSLRVAGVLNTGELFF. In DNA form, the CDR3 reads TGTGCCAGCAGTCTAAGAGTAGCGGGAGTCTTAAACACCGGGGAGCTGTTTTTT.

This clone has just a few counts. The rearrangement joins TRBV19 to TRBJ1-6, with 9 bases identical to TRBD1. J lost 9 bases, V lost 5 bases, and 8 bases had no gene match. Looked up from germline, CDR1 is LNHDA and CDR2 is SQIVND (reference sequence). The CDR3 is 15 residues long. CDR3 DNA sequence: TGTGCCAGTAGTGCGACAGGGGGTGAGGGTTCACCCCTCCACTTT. It encodes CASSATGGEGSPLHF.

This chain links TRBV6-5 with TRBJ2-3; 9 nucleotides agree with TRBD1. The germline V gene encodes CDR1 MNHEY and CDR2 SVGAGI. Trimming cost V 10 bases and J 3 bases; bases outside gene matches: 5. This CDR3 comprises 13 residues. The CDR3 DNA is TGTGCCATCCGGACAGGGGCAACAGATACGCAGTATTTT. As protein: CAIRTGATDTQYF.